This T cell receptor beta chain is from a study of graft-versus-host responses after intestinal transplantation. This CDR3 spans 12 amino acids. The ends were cut back, 6 bases at V and 5 bases at J, with 10 bases in the middle. The germline V gene encodes CDR1 LGHNT and CDR2 FRNRAP. TCRdb's copy holds only in-frame clones and misses some; the assay was immunoSEQ multiplex PCR. The sample lists about 19,000 clones, 86% occurring once. The chain has TRBV12-5 and TRBJ1-1; no definite D call. This material consisted of bone marrow, taken roughly 130 days after transplant. The TCR comes from a human patient who received an intestinal transplant, so some T cells may come from the graft donor. This chain's CDR3 is CASGEGRTEAFF. DNA of the CDR3: TGTGCTAGTGGAGAAGGGCGGACTGAAGCTTTCTTT.